A selection of T cell receptor delta chains follows, all from one sample in a study of delta chains in infants with herpesvirus infections. TCRdb reanalyzed the RT-PCR reads using CATT. The sample carries over a thousand delta-chain clones, around a third recorded once. This specimen consisted of peripheral blood, obtained at time point 2 of longitudinal follow-up. These receptors came from a human donor who was a Ugandan infant, either HIV-exposed or HIV-unexposed (not recorded which). Both conserved end residues are part of each CDR3. D genes are given only for firm matches. Clone size appears in some rows only: once, few, many, or a class for an expanded clone.

abundance,d_gene,j_gene,v_gene,CDR3nt,CDR3aa
NA,TRDD3,TRDJ1,TRDV1,TGTGCTCTTGGGGACCTAAAGGGGATAGGCGGTCTCACCGATAAACTCATCTTT,CALGDLKGIGGLTDKLIF
few,TRDD3,TRDJ1,TRDV3,TGTGCCTTTACCTATCGGGGATACTACACCGATAAACTCATCTTT,CAFTYRGYYTDKLIF
few,TRDD3,TRDJ3,TRAV38-2/DV8,TGTGCTTATAGGAGGGGGTCAGAGTGGGGGAAGTTTAGGTCCTGGGACACCCGACAGATGTTTTTC,CAYRRGSEWGKFRSWDTRQMFF
medium-sized,NA,TRDJ1,TRAV38-2/DV8,TGTGCTTATAGGAGCTCCCACTCCTGGTCCGATAAACTCATCTTT,CAYRSSHSWSDKLIF
large,TRDD3,TRDJ1,TRDV3,TGTGCCTTTAGATCAGTAACCGGATGGGGGATACGCGCCGATAAACTCATCTTT,CAFRSVTGWGIRADKLIF
large,TRDD3,TRDJ1,TRDV1,TGTGCTCTTGGGGAAAATCAAGAGAGGTACTGGGGGATACCTCCCTCGAACACCGATAAACTCATCTTT,CALGENQERYWGIPPSNTDKLIF
large,TRDD3,TRDJ1,TRDV2,TGTGCCTGTGACACCGTGGGATACGCGGGGTTGACTAAACTCATCTTT,CACDTVGYAGLTKLIF
large,TRDD3,TRDJ1,TRDV1,TGTGCTCTTGGGGAACTAATCCCGTACTGGGGGATAAGCCGGTCCGATAAACTCATCTTT,CALGELIPYWGISRSDKLIF
NA,TRDD3,TRDJ3,TRDV1,TGTGCTCTTGGGAGGCCCTACGCGTACTGGGGGTTTCCCTGGGACACCCGACAGATGTTTTTC,CALGRPYAYWGFPWDTRQMFF
few,NA,TRDJ2,TRDV1,TGTGCTCTTGGGGAACAAGGGATTGGGAACCCGACAGCACAACTCTTCTTT,CALGEQGIGNPTAQLFF
large,TRDD3,TRDJ3,TRDV2,TGTGCCTGTGACACCGGGGGATACTCCTGGGACACCCGACAGATGTTTTTC,CACDTGGYSWDTRQMFF
few,NA,TRDJ1,TRDV3,TGTGCCTTTAGCCCAAAGTGGGGTTTCACCGATAAACTCATCTTT,CAFSPKWGFTDKLIF
medium-sized,TRDD3,TRDJ1,TRDV1,TGTGCTCTTGGGGAACTAGATACTGGGGGATCAACGGATGGGGGAGTAGATAAACTCATCTTT,CALGELDTGGSTDGGVDKLIF
few,TRDD3,TRDJ3,TRAV38-2/DV8,TGTGCTTATAGGAGGGGGTCAGAGTGGGGGAAGTTTAGGTCCTGGGACACCCGCCAGATGTTTTTC,CAYRRGSEWGKFRSWDTRQMFF
few,TRDD3,TRDJ1,TRDV1,TGTGCTCTCACCGCCGGCAAATGGGGGATAATGATCCCCAACACCGATAAACTCATCTTT,CALTAGKWGIMIPNTDKLIF
few,TRDD3,TRDJ1,TRDV2,TGTGCCTGTGACACTGTAGAACGAGTACTGGGGGATAAGATCGATAAACTCATCTTT,CACDTVERVLGDKIDKLIF
NA,TRDD3,TRDJ1,TRAV29/DV5,TGTGCAGCAAGCGGGATTGGGGGATTACCGCAGTACACCGATAAACTCATCTTT,CAASGIGGLPQYTDKLIF
NA,NA,TRDJ1,TRDV2,TGTGCCTGTGACACCGTAAGTAAACTCATCTTT,CACDTVSKLIF
medium-sized,TRDD3,TRDJ1,TRDV1,TGTGCTCTTGGGGAATTCTACACTCCTGGCTGGGGGGACTCCCCGTACACCGATAAACTCATCTTT,CALGEFYTPGWGDSPYTDKLIF
medium-sized,TRDD3,TRDJ1,TRDV1,TGTGCTCTTGGGGAACCCCGCCTTCGCCTTTTTACTGGGGGACCTTACACCGATAAACTCATCTTT,CALGEPRLRLFTGGPYTDKLIF
medium-sized,TRDD3,TRDJ3,TRDV2,TGTGCCTGTGACGATACTGGGGGATACTCACCCTCCTGGGACACCCGACAGATGTTTTTC,CACDDTGGYSPSWDTRQMFF
NA,TRDD3,TRDJ1,TRDV2,TGTGCCTGTGACAACCTGCTGGGGGATACTCGCGATAAACTCATCTTT,CACDNLLGDTRDKLIF
few,TRDD3,TRDJ1,TRDV1,TGTGCTCTTGGGGAAACCGGGATTGACCTACGAGATAAGGCAGGGGATACAGGGTACACCGATAAACTCATCTTT,CALGETGIDLRDKAGDTGYTDKLIF
few,TRDD3,TRDJ1,TRDV1,TGTGCTCTTGGGGACGTTCTTCGGGGGATATACCCGTACACCGATAAACTCATCTTT,CALGDVLRGIYPYTDKLIF
medium-sized,TRDD3,TRDJ1,TRDV1,TGTGCTCTTGGGGAACGGTCCCTAACTGGGGGATACGGCGATAAACTCATCTTT,CALGERSLTGGYGDKLIF
medium-sized,NA,TRDJ1,TRDV1,TGTGCTCTTGGGGAACTGAGAAGAGACACCGATAAACTCATCTTT,CALGELRRDTDKLIF
NA,TRDD3,TRDJ1,TRDV1,TGTGCTCTTGGGGAACGACTTATGTTTGCCGGGGGATTGGCTATACTCATCTTT,CALGERLMFAGGLAILIF
medium-sized,TRDD3,TRDJ1,TRDV2,TGTGCCTGTGACATACTGGGGGCGATTAGTACTGGGGTCTACACCGATAAACTCATCTTT,CACDILGAISTGVYTDKLIF
few,TRDD3,TRDJ1,TRDV1,TGTGCTCTTGGGGAGGGAACACTTCCAGATCCTCTTTTTTGGGGGATACGCTTTTCGTACACCGATAAACTCATCTTT,CALGEGTLPDPLFWGIRFSYTDKLIF
NA,TRDD3,TRDJ3,TRDV3,TGTGCCTTTATGGTTGGGGATAACTCTCTGTCAACCTCCTGGGACACCCGACAGATGTTTTTC,CAFMVGDNSLSTSWDTRQMFF
NA,TRDD3,TRDJ1,TRDV3,TGTGCCTTTTCACTAAGTTTCCCTCGGAGGATACGCCCCTACACCGATAAACTCATCTTT,CAFSLSFPRRIRPYTDKLIF